This T cell receptor (beta chain) came from a study of graft-versus-host responses after intestinal transplantation. Study information: Transplantation in recipients was multivisceral, liver-intestinal, or isolated intestinal. Overall study results and limits: Detected in recipient marrow were GvH clones, some of which were first observed in ileum or blood.

The CDR3 runs to 16 residues. The germline V and J ends were trimmed by 2 bases and 4 bases, with 18 bases remaining between them. The V gene's germline CDR1 is SGHAT and CDR2 FQDESV (reference sequence). Profiling relied on immunoSEQ multiplex PCR, and the TCRdb table lists in-frame clones only, not all of them. The data hold fewer than 95,000 clones, with approximately 94% observed a single time. Concerning this clone itself: Its antigen is currently unknown.

The TCR originated in a human donor who was the organ donor for an intestinal transplant. The sample here was unstimulated CD4+ T cells sorted from spleen or lymph node cells, taken before transplant. V and J are TRBV11-1 and TRBJ2-7, with D perhaps TRBD2 (6 bases). The CDR3 DNA is TGTGCCAGCAGCTTATCCGCAGCCCCAGGAGGGTACGAGCAGTACTTC. Translating gives CASSLSAAPGGYEQYF.